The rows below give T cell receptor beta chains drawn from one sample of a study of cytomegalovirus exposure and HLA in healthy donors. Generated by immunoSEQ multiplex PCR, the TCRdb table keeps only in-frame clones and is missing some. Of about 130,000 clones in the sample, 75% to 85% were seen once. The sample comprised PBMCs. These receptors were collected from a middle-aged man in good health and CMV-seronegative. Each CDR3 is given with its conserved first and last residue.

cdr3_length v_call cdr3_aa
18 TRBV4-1 CASSQDRESYLMNTEAFF
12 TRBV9 CASSQRGTEQFF
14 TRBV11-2 CASRPTGTAYGYTF
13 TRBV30 CAWTGQGAGEQYF
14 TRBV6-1 CASKVDSNNGGYTF
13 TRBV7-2 CASSWASGELQYF
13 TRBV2 CASRETGDSPLHF
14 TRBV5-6 CASSPKGGVGGYTF
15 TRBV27 CASSLEGGGNSPLHF
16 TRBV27 CASNPTGYTFNYEQYF
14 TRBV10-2 CASSADIMNTEAFF
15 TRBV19 CASSPGTGGHGELFF
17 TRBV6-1 CASRELAGALRTGELFF
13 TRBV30 CAWSVEVTYGYTF
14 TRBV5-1 CASSWTEGGNTIYF
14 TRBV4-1 CASSQVLAGGRPFF
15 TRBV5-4 CASSLGGRVSYVLTF
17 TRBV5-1 CASSWNLAGGRTDTQYF
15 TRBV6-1 CASSEIGLRHYGYTF
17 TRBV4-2 CASSQEDGTRIANEQFF
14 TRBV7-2 CASSPGGPGQPQHF
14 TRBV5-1 CASSTRGGGLEQYF
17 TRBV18 CASSTSTSGGHYNEQFF
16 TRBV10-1 CASSDGRGGTTDTQYF
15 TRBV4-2 CASSQDVAPTDGYTF
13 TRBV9 CASSPALAGGVFF